These T cell receptor beta chains were read from a single sample in a study of vaccination effects on CD4 cells after COVID-19. No antigen has been identified for these receptors. Using immunoSEQ multiplex PCR, the repertoire was profiled, and TCRdb retains in-frame clones only, with some absent. The repertoire holds 65,000 to 90,000 clones, with less than 75% as singletons. The sample was CD4+ T cells from PBMCs cultured without peptide, taken after COVID-19 vaccination. The origin of the receptors is a human donor who received a COVID-19 vaccine. CDR3s include the opening cysteine and the closing phenylalanine or tryptophan. The order of the fields is V gene, J gene, D gene, clone size, CDR3 protein, CDR3 DNA. A D gene is named only where the DNA matches it firmly. A clone size is listed for some rows: how often the clone was seen (once, few, many), or a class if it is expanded.

TRBV19	TRBJ1-5	.	.	CASSIWGDFNQPQHF	TGTGCCAGTAGTATCTGGGGAGACTTCAATCAGCCCCAGCATTTT
TRBV6-5	TRBJ1-3	TRBD1	.	CASSRQGSGNTIYF	TGTGCCAGCAGTCGACAGGGTTCTGGAAACACCATATATTTT
TRBV28	TRBJ1-1	.	.	CASGIRTAEAFF	TGTGCCTCCGGGATCAGGACAGCTGAAGCTTTCTTT
TRBV7-2	TRBJ1-3	.	.	CASSPSLFRGNTIYF	TGTGCCAGCAGCCCTAGTTTATTTCGTGGAAACACCATATATTTT
TRBV19	TRBJ2-2	TRBD1	.	CASSPRGLGTGELFF	TGTGCCAGTAGTCCTAGGGGGCTAGGCACCGGGGAGCTGTTTTTT
TRBV10-3	TRBJ1-1	TRBD1	medium-sized	CAISPGQGLGTEAFF	TGTGCCATCAGCCCGGGACAGGGATTGGGAACTGAAGCTTTCTTT
TRBV20-1	TRBJ2-5	.	.	CSAPETQYF	TGCAGTGCTCCAGAGACCCAGTACTTC
TRBV7-3	TRBJ2-6	.	.	CASSFQGSGANVLTF	TGTGCCAGCAGCTTCCAGGGGTCTGGGGCCAACGTCCTGACTTTC
TRBV18	TRBJ2-3	.	once	CASSRAQTDTQYF	TGTGCCAGCTCACGGGCGCAGACAGATACGCAGTATTTT
TRBV4-2	TRBJ2-4	.	.	CASSLGVFQYF	TGTGCCAGCAGCCTGGGGGTTTTTCAGTACTTC
TRBV4-2	TRBJ1-3	.	few	CASSQGGGGSSGNTIYF	TGTGCCAGCAGCCAGGGGGGTGGAGGTAGCTCTGGAAACACCATATATTTT
TRBV4-1	TRBJ1-2	.	.	CASSQRGERGYTF	TGCGCCAGCAGCCAAAGGGGGGAACGAGGCTACACCTTC
TRBV7-2	TRBJ2-5	.	once	CASSYGGGETQYF	TGTGCCAGCAGCTACGGTGGGGGGGAGACCCAGTACTTC
TRBV18	TRBJ2-3	TRBD2	.	CASSRVLAGGSDTQYF	TGTGCCAGCTCACGTGTACTAGCGGGGGGCTCAGATACGCAGTATTTT
TRBV15	TRBJ1-6	.	few	CATSYLGTGTLHF	TGTGCCACCAGCTACTTAGGAACCGGGACTCTCCACTTT
TRBV6-5	TRBJ2-5	TRBD2	once	CASNSRGGLETQYF	TGTGCCAGCAATTCGCGGGGGGGGCTCGAGACCCAGTACTTC
TRBV24-1	TRBJ1-2	.	.	CATSPGAANYGYTF	TGTGCCACCAGTCCAGGGGCAGCTAACTATGGCTACACCTTC
TRBV4-2	TRBJ1-3	.	.	CASSPGDASSGNTIYF	TGTGCCAGCAGCCCGGGGGACGCCAGCTCTGGAAACACCATATATTTT
TRBV6-4	TRBJ2-2	TRBD1	.	CASRAGQGSTGELFF	TGTGCCAGCAGAGCGGGACAGGGGAGCACCGGGGAGCTGTTTTTT
TRBV5-1	TRBJ2-3	TRBD2	.	CASSLARTRNTDTQYF	TGCGCCAGCAGCTTGGCAAGGACTAGGAACACAGATACGCAGTATTTT
TRBV15	TRBJ1-2	.	.	CATSKGVGSTNYGYTF	TGTGCCACCAGTAAGGGAGTGGGGTCAACTAACTATGGCTACACCTTC
TRBV24-1	TRBJ2-2	TRBD1	.	CATSDPLGQGTGELFF	TGTGCCACCAGTGACCCACTGGGACAGGGGACCGGGGAGCTGTTTTTT
TRBV5-1	TRBJ2-6	.	.	CASSLDSGANVLTF	TGCGCCAGCAGCTTAGACTCTGGGGCCAACGTCCTGACTTTC
TRBV4-1	TRBJ1-2	TRBD1	.	CASSQRDRDYGYTF	TGCGCCAGCAGCCAGAGGGACAGGGACTATGGCTACACCTTC
TRBV5-6	TRBJ1-1	.	.	CASRSRIFMNTEAFF	TGTGCCAGCAGAAGCCGAATTTTCATGAACACTGAAGCTTTCTTT
TRBV18	TRBJ1-1	.	.	CASSPGLNTEAFF	TGTGCCAGCTCGCCCGGATTGAACACTGAAGCTTTCTTT
TRBV5-1	TRBJ2-3	.	.	CASSSGVGGGAPDTQYF	TGCGCCAGCAGCTCCGGGGTTGGAGGGGGCGCCCCGGATACGCAGTATTTT
TRBV7-3	TRBJ2-1	.	.	CASSPTAFSSYNGQFF	TGTGCCAGCAGCCCCACTGCCTTCAGCTCCTACAATGGGCAGTTCTTC
TRBV7-2	TRBJ1-6	TRBD1	.	CASSFRDRDNSPLHF	TGTGCCAGCAGCTTCCGGGACAGGGATAATTCACCCCTCCACTTT
TRBV7-2	TRBJ2-1	TRBD2	.	CASSARVTSGPYNEQFF	TGTGCCAGCAGCGCGCGGGTGACTAGCGGACCCTACAATGAGCAGTTCTTC
TRBV18	TRBJ1-6	.	.	CASSPYQPSDNSPLHF	TGTGCCAGCTCACCCTACCAACCCTCAGACAATTCACCCCTCCACTTT
TRBV9	TRBJ2-5	TRBD2	.	CASNRGGTETQYF	TGTGCCAGCAACCGGGGGGGGACGGAGACCCAGTACTTC
TRBV15	TRBJ1-1	.	few	CATSAWVNTEAFF	TGTGCCACCAGCGCCTGGGTCAACACTGAAGCTTTCTTT
TRBV9	TRBJ2-2	.	.	CASRIGDTGELFF	TGTGCCAGCAGAATAGGGGACACCGGGGAGCTGTTTTTT
TRBV7-3	TRBJ2-3	.	.	CASSLTGESTDTQYF	TGTGCCAGCAGCTTAACGGGGGAGTCCACAGATACGCAGTATTTT
TRBV4-2	TRBJ1-1	.	.	CASSQDYAEGGGPHAFF	TGTGCCAGCAGCCAAGATTATGCGGAAGGCGGCGGACCCCACGCTTTCTTT
TRBV30	TRBJ1-2	.	.	CAWSRSSFGGRGYTF	TGTGCCTGGAGTCGGTCGTCATTCGGGGGTAGGGGCTACACCTTC
TRBV5-6	TRBJ2-1	.	.	CASSLRGGYYNEQFF	TGTGCCAGCAGCTTGAGAGGGGGATACTACAATGAGCAGTTCTTC